These 30 T cell receptor beta chains were sequenced from one sample in a study of T cells after posttransplantation cyclophosphamide. Sequencing was performed with immunoSEQ multiplex PCR; in TCRdb, only in-frame clones are kept and a portion is missing. The sample records tens of thousands of clones, roughly 86% being singletons. The sample taken for sequencing was PBMCs. The receptor set was obtained from a young man with a blood cancer, CMV-positive, and with a related stem cell donor.

Written as DNA, the CDR3 is TGTGCCTGGATGGAGGGGGAGACCCAGTACTTC. It is translated as CAWMEGETQYF. This chain uses TRBV30 with TRBJ2-5, with D possibly TRBD2 on 6 matching bases. This CDR3 has 11 amino acids. Germline V lookup: CDR1 GTSNPN, CDR2 SVGIG (reference sequence). Trimming stripped 4 bases from V and 5 bases from J, with 8 bases between.

The CDR3 loop is CAWAGRTGELFF. CDR3 in DNA: TGTGCCTGGGCGGGGCGGACCGGGGAGCTGTTTTTT. V and J are TRBV30 and TRBJ2-2; the D gene is possibly TRBD2 (6 bases). This CDR3 has 12 amino acids. V was clipped by 5 bases and J by 5 bases, with 9 bases between them. CDR1 is GTSNPN and CDR2 is SVGIG in the germline V gene (reference sequence).

This chain links TRBV2 with TRBJ2-6; 9 bases agree with TRBD1. Germline lookup yields CDR1 SNHLY and CDR2 FYNNEI. V was clipped by 8 bases and J by 0 bases; unmatched bases: 8. The CDR3 loop spans 17 amino acids. The CDR3 here is CASHRDRETSGANVLTF. Here the CDR3 DNA reads TGTGCCAGCCACCGGGACAGGGAGACCTCTGGGGCCAACGTCCTGACTTTC.

The chain uses TRBV9 and TRBJ2-1; tentatively, D is TRBD2 (5 bases). The germline V gene has CDR1 SGDLS and CDR2 YYNGEE. Between the trimmed V and J ends, which lost 2 bases and 3 bases, there was a span of 12 bases. This CDR3 has 15 residues. The DNA of the CDR3 is TGTGCCAGCAGCGTGACCCCGGGATTCTACAATGAGCAGTTCTTC. Translating it yields CASSVTPGFYNEQFF.

This clone was observed once. The J gene is TRBJ2-1, the V gene TRBV28; the match to TRBD2 covers 12 bases. The CDR3 is 15 residues long. From germline, CDR1 is MDHEN and CDR2 SYDVKM. The V and J ends lost 5 bases and 4 bases, in that order; junction bases with no gene match: 3. The CDR3 region has the DNA TGTGCCAGCAGTCTAGCGGGAGGGCCGTACAATGAGCAGTTCTTC. This gives the protein CASSLAGGPYNEQFF.

This clone came up a few times. Within the sample, other DNA sequences also encode this same CDR3. This chain links TRBV7-3 with TRBJ1-1; no firm D call. This CDR3 comprises 13 residues. The V end lost 1 base, the J end lost 4 bases, and 7 bases lay between the germline ends. Per the germline V gene, CDR1 is SGHTA and CDR2 is FQGTGA. CDR3 bases: TGTGCCAGCAGCTTAATCGGGTCCACTGAAGCTTTCTTT. Translating it yields CASSLIGSTEAFF.

This clone occurred once. The chain employs TRBV27 and TRBJ2-7, with D unclear. Germline CDR1 reads MNHEY; CDR2 reads SMNVEV (reference sequence). The CDR3 runs to 13 residues. Trimming left V 0 bases short and J 0 bases short, with 3 bases between. This chain's CDR3 is CASSLSLSYEQYF. The CDR3, as DNA: TGTGCCAGCAGTTTATCCCTCTCCTACGAGCAGTACTTC.

The chain employs TRBV19 and TRBJ2-3; tentative D call: TRBD1 (5 bases). V was clipped by 6 bases and J by 1 base, with 8 bases between them. The germline gives CDR1 LNHDA, CDR2 SQIVND (reference sequence). The CDR3 has 13 amino acids. The CDR3 coding sequence is TGTGCCAGTAGACAGACAGGCACAGATACGCAGTATTTT. Translating gives CASRQTGTDTQYF.

This clone was detected only once. The chain employs TRBV2 and TRBJ1-6, with 7 bases lining up with TRBD1. V was clipped by 3 bases and J by 7 bases; unmatched bases: 3. The germline V gene has CDR1 SNHLY and CDR2 FYNNEI. The CDR3 loop spans 14 amino acids. The CDR3 is CASSEGQPNSPLHF. DNA for the CDR3: TGTGCCAGCAGTGAGGGACAGCCGAATTCACCCCTCCACTTT.

CDR3 sequence reads: CAWSVLGTGNEQYF. DNA of the CDR3: TGTGCCTGGAGTGTACTTGGGACAGGGAACGAGCAGTACTTC. The chain couples TRBV30 to TRBJ2-7; 9 positions match TRBD1. The CDR3 runs 14 residues. With 0 bases clipped from V and 5 bases from J, the junction kept 5 bases outside the gene matches. CDR1 is GTSNPN and CDR2 is SVGIG in the germline V gene (reference sequence).

The chain employs TRBV4-2 and TRBJ2-5; 7 bases map to TRBD1. With 3 bases clipped from V and 2 bases from J, the junction kept 3 bases outside the gene matches. CDR1 and CDR2 (germline): LGHNA, YNFKEQ. The CDR3 contains 14 residues. CDR3 protein: CASSHSTGQETQYF. CDR3 nucleotide sequence: TGTGCCAGCAGCCACTCGACAGGGCAAGAGACCCAGTACTTC.

The V call is TRBV9, the J call TRBJ1-1, with 10 bases identical to TRBD1. The CDR3 length is 15 residues. Germline V gives CDR1 SGDLS, CDR2 YYNGEE. The ends lost 0 bases at V and 1 base at J; junction bases unmatched: 0. The CDR3 DNA is TGTGCCAGCAGCGTAGGACAGGGGGCGAACACTGAAGCTTTCTTT. Translation gives CASSVGQGANTEAFF. Looking up the rest from reference TRBV9 and TRBJ1-1 gives the full variable domain: DSGVTQTPKHLITATGQRVTLRCSPRSGDLSVYWYQQSLDQGLQFLIQYYNGEERAKGNILERFSAQQFPDLHSELNLSSLELGDSALYFCASSVGQGANTEAFFGQGTRLTVV.

The chain couples TRBV19 to TRBJ2-3; possibly TRBD1 for D (5 bases). CDR3 size: 14 residues. CDR1 and CDR2 (germline): LNHDA, SQIVND (reference sequence). Trimming took off 5 bases at V and 4 bases at J, with 13 bases between the two ends. CDR3 DNA sequence: TGTGCCAGTAGTTTCCGACAGATAGCAGATACGCAGTATTTT. Amino acids: CASSFRQIADTQYF. Complete variable domain (other parts from reference TRBV19 and TRBJ2-3): DGGITQSPKYLFRKEGQNVTLSCEQNLNHDAMYWYRQDPGQGLRLIYYSQIVNDFQKGDIAEGYSVSREKKESFPLTVTSAQKNPTAFYLCASSFRQIADTQYFGPGTRLTVL.

This clone was detected only once. The chain links TRBV2 to TRBJ2-1; 7 positions match TRBD2. There are 13 residues in the CDR3. J gave up 6 bases and V 7 bases, and 6 bases lay outside the gene matches. Germline V gene sequence: CDR1 SNHLY, CDR2 FYNNEI. The CDR3 protein is CASIGEGFNEQFF. In DNA form, the CDR3 reads TGTGCCAGCATTGGGGAGGGGTTCAATGAGCAGTTCTTC.

This chain joins TRBV11-2 and TRBJ2-6, with a weak D call TRBD2 (5 bases). V gave up 3 bases and J gave up 2 bases, with 11 bases separating them. The CDR3 has 16 amino acids. Germline V gene data show CDR1 as SGHAT and CDR2 as FQNNGV. CDR3: CASSFSVSAGANVLTF. The CDR3 DNA is TGTGCCAGCAGCTTTAGCGTTTCGGCTGGGGCCAACGTCCTGACTTTC.

This chain uses TRBV27 with TRBJ1-3; 8 bases fit TRBD1. CDR1 MNHEY and CDR2 SMNVEV come from the germline V gene (reference sequence). The CDR3 runs 15 residues. V shed 3 bases, J shed 3 bases, and the junction held 4 bases outside the gene matches. The chain's CDR3 is CASSFRTGYGNTIYF. The CDR3 region has the DNA TGTGCCAGCAGTTTCAGGACAGGGTATGGAAACACCATATATTTT.

The rearrangement joins TRBV2 to TRBJ2-1, with 12 bases identical to TRBD2. CDR1 is SNHLY and CDR2 is FYNNEI in the germline V gene. This CDR3 is built from 14 residues. After removal of 7 bases from V and 10 bases from J, the junction contained 8 bases not matched to a gene. The CDR3 loop is CASTSGRAIGEQFF. Here the CDR3 DNA reads TGTGCCAGCACTAGCGGGAGGGCCATCGGAGAGCAGTTCTTC.

In its sample, this clone was seen once. The chain uses TRBV20-1 and TRBJ2-1; D gene uncertain. The V and J ends lost 2 bases and 5 bases respectively, with 4 bases between them. The CDR3 extends over 11 amino acids. Germline V CDR1 and CDR2: DFQATT, SNEGSKA (reference sequence). CDR3 nucleotide sequence: TGCAGTGCTAGAACGGACAATGAGCAGTTCTTC. As protein: CSARTDNEQFF.

Remarks on this clone: An end of the junction differs from the germline gene, which may be a read error. Other DNA sequences in this specimen translate into the identical CDR3. V is TRBV30 and J is TRBJ2-7; 8 bases are shared with TRBD1. Germline loops: CDR1 GTSNPN, CDR2 SVGIG (reference sequence). This CDR3 comprises 13 residues. The CDR3 loop reads CAWTPRGLGEQYF. CDR3 DNA sequence: TGTGCCTGGACCCCCAGGGGGCTTGGCGAGCAGTACTTT. Drawing the rest from reference TRBV30 and TRBJ2-7, the complete variable domain is SQTIHQWPATLVQPVGSPLSLECTVEGTSNPNLYWYRQAAGRGLQLLFYSVGIGQISSEVPQNLSASRPQDRQFILSSKKLLLSDSGFYLCAWTPRGLGEQYFGPGTRLTVT.

The genes are TRBV9 and TRBJ2-5; TRBD2 matches at 12 bases. The J call may be faulty, since TRBJ2-7 better matches the DNA end. The CDR3 runs to 19 residues. Germline CDR1 reads SGDLS; CDR2 reads YYNGEE. CDR3 region: CASSVAGHLAGGPSYEQYF. The CDR3 coding sequence is TGTGCCAGCAGCGTAGCTGGCCATCTAGCGGGAGGGCCCTCCTACGAGCAGTACTTC.

This chain links TRBV6-6 with TRBJ2-3, with unresolved D. Trimming removed 0 bases from V and 6 bases from J, with 7 bases in between. In germline, CDR1 is MNHNY, CDR2 SVGAGI (reference sequence). CDR3 length equals 13 residues. The CDR3 spells CASSYSPQDTQYF. DNA of the CDR3: TGTGCCAGCAGTTACTCGCCCCAGGATACGCAGTATTTT.

The gene calls are TRBV7-2 and TRBJ2-7; 8 bases line up with TRBD1. The ends lost 0 bases at V and 1 base at J; junction bases unmatched: 5. Germline V gene data show CDR1 as SGHTA and CDR2 as FQGNSA. The CDR3 has 16 amino acids. The CDR3 reads CASSLATGGRSYEQYF. The CDR3, as DNA: TGTGCCAGCAGCTTAGCTACAGGGGGACGGTCCTACGAGCAGTACTTC. The entire variable domain, with the rest obtained from reference TRBV7-2 and TRBJ2-7, is as follows: GAGVSQSPSNKVTEKGKDVELRCDPISGHTALYWYRQSLGQGLEFLIYFQGNSAPDKSGLPSDRFSAERTGGSVSTLTIQRTQQEDSAVYLCASSLATGGRSYEQYFGPGTRLTVT.

The chain uses TRBV11-2 and TRBJ2-7, with no clear D. V was trimmed by 1 base and J by 2 bases, leaving 9 bases between them. CDR1 and CDR2 (germline): SGHAT, FQNNGV. The CDR3 is made up of 14 amino acids. DNA for the CDR3: TGTGCCAGCAGCTTAGTTACGAGTACCTACGAGCAGTACTTC. Translating gives CASSLVTSTYEQYF.

The chain combines TRBV6-4 with TRBJ1-4; 8 positions match TRBD1. CDR1 is MRHNA and CDR2 is SNTAGT in the germline V gene. With V trimmed by 7 bases and J by 3 bases, 7 bases remained unmatched. This CDR3 comprises 15 residues. The CDR3 sequence: CASTPTGGANEKLFF. The CDR3 coding sequence is TGTGCCAGCACCCCCACAGGGGGAGCTAATGAAAAACTGTTTTTT.

The CDR3 DNA follows: TGTGCCAGCAGTTCCAATCGACAGGTTTTCTACGAGCAGTACTTC. It translates to CASSSNRQVFYEQYF. The chain couples TRBV6-5 to TRBJ2-5, with D possibly TRBD1 on 6 matching bases. The J call may be incorrect, as the DNA end agrees better with TRBJ2-7. CDR3 size: 15 residues. Germline CDR1 and CDR2: MNHEY and SVGAGI.

This sequence joins TRBV7-2 and TRBJ2-5; tentatively, D is TRBD2 (5 bases). The CDR3 is 17 residues long. Germline V gives CDR1 SGHTA, CDR2 FQGNSA. The V and J ends lost 1 base and 0 bases respectively, with 15 bases between them. CDR3: CASSLVFGSGDQETQYF. CDR3 nucleotide sequence: TGTGCCAGCAGCTTAGTCTTTGGCAGCGGAGACCAAGAGACCCAGTACTTC.

V is TRBV14 and J is TRBJ2-7, with D hard to call. CDR1 is SGHDN and CDR2 is FVKESK in the germline V gene. V gave up 1 base and J gave up 2 bases, with 6 bases separating them. There are 13 residues in the CDR3. The CDR3 sequence is CASSQVAPYEQYF. The CDR3 DNA follows: TGTGCCAGCAGCCAAGTGGCCCCCTACGAGCAGTACTTC.

The J gene is TRBJ2-5, the V gene TRBV6-6; 7 bases map to TRBD1. Near its end, the DNA agrees better with TRBJ2-7, so the J call may be wrong. The CDR3 runs to 15 residues. The V gene's germline CDR1 is MNHNY and CDR2 SVGAGI (reference sequence). As DNA, the CDR3 is TGTGCCAGCTATTCCCGGTCAGGGGGTGCCTACGAGCAGTACTTC. Encoded protein: CASYSRSGGAYEQYF.

The chain recombines TRBV11-2 with TRBJ1-3; D gene uncertain. The CDR3 totals 15 residues. The V gene lost 1 base and the J gene lost 0 bases, with 7 bases spanning the gap. Germline CDR1 SGHAT, CDR2 FQNNGV. The CDR3 DNA reads as TGTGCCAGCAGCTTAGTACAGCCCTCTGGAAACACCATATATTTT. It codes for CASSLVQPSGNTIYF.

The CDR3 DNA sequence: TGTGCCAGTAGTGGGGCCCCCTATAGCAATCAGCCCCAGCATTTT. Its translation is CASSGAPYSNQPQHF. This chain joins TRBV19 and TRBJ1-5; TRBD1 is a possible D gene (5 bases). Germline assignment: CDR1 LNHDA and CDR2 SQIVND (reference sequence). This CDR3 has 15 residues. V lost 5 bases and J 0 bases, leaving 11 bases between the germline ends.